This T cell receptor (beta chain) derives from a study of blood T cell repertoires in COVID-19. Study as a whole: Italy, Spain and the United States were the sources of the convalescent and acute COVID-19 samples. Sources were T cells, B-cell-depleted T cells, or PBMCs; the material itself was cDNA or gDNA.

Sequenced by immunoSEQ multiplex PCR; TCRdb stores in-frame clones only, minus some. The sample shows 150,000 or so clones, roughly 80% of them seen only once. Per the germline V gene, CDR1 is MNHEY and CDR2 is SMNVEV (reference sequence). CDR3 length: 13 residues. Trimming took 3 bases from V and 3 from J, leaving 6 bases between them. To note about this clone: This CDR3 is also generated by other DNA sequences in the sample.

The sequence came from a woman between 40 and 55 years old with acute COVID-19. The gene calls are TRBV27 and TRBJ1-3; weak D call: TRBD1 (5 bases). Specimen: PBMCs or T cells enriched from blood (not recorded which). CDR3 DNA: TGTGCCAGCAGTTTTAGGGGTGGAAACACCATATATTTT. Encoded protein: CASSFRGGNTIYF.